Sequencing of this T cell receptor beta chain was carried out in a study of Graves' ophthalmopathy and Graves' hyperthyroidism. Amplification of the TCR beta CDR3 regions used RNA transcripts (as template). RT-PCR was first run with HTBI primers, then multiplex PCR in a second round. One entry per CDR3 protein, called by TCRdb with MiXCR from the multiplex PCR reads. Altogether some 520,000 distinct CDR3 sequences are present, around an eighth being singletons, with the ten largest covering roughly 9.8%. This clonotype was observed at least ten times. Sequencing was done on a sample of blood. This receptor was taken from a woman in her 30s with Graves' ophthalmopathy.

CDR3: CAWSVPGLAGGELFF. The CDR3 DNA sequence: TGTGCCTGGAGTGTACCGGGACTAGCGGGGGGGGAGCTGTTTTTT. The genes are TRBV30 and TRBJ2-2; 13 nucleotides line up with TRBD2. CDR1 is GTSNPN and CDR2 is SVGIG in the germline V gene (reference sequence). The trim removed 0 bases at V and 8 bases at J, leaving 3 bases unmatched. The CDR3 has 15 residues.